The 17 T cell receptor beta chains given below trace back to one sample, sequenced in a study of blood T cell repertoires in COVID-19. Here immunoSEQ multiplex PCR was the method, and the copy in TCRdb shows in-frame clones only, minus some. The sample has approximately 250,000 clones; approximately 89% are singletons. The material sequenced was PBMCs or T cells enriched from blood (not recorded which). Every receptor here comes from a woman in her thirties or forties with acute COVID-19.

The gene calls are TRBV5-6 and TRBJ1-3; tentative D call: TRBD1 (5 bases). The V and J ends lost 4 bases and 8 bases respectively, with 19 bases between them. Germline assignment: CDR1 SGHDT and CDR2 YYEEEE. This CDR3 region has 15 residues. The CDR3 region has the DNA TGTGCCAGCAGCCGGAGAATGACAGCCCTGGACACCATATATTTT. This translates into CASSRRMTALDTIYF. Together with reference TRBV5-6 and TRBJ1-3, the CDR3 gives the full variable domain: DAGVTQSPTHLIKTRGQQVTLRCSPKSGHDTVSWYQQALGQGPQFIFQYYEEEERQRGNFPDRFSGHQFPNYSSELNVNALLLGDSALYLCASSRRMTALDTIYFGEGSWLTVV.

The chain combines TRBV12-5 with TRBJ1-2, with D possibly matching TRBD1 (5 bases). Germline-derived CDR1 and CDR2 are LGHNT and FRNRAP. The CDR3 sequence is 18 residues long. V was shortened by 0 bases and J by 2 bases, with 19 bases between the two germline ends. The CDR3 nucleotides are TGTGCTAGTGGTTTGGTAGGGTTGGCGACGGGACTCAACTATGGCTACACCTTC. Its translation: CASGLVGLATGLNYGYTF.

Many counts were recorded for this clone. The chain combines TRBV5-5 with TRBJ1-2; 7 bases line up with TRBD1. The V gene end was trimmed by 0 bases and the J gene end by 4 bases; junction bases not matched to a gene: 6. Germline V lookup: CDR1 SGHKS, CDR2 YYEKEE (reference sequence). The CDR3 runs 15 residues. This CDR3 reads CASSLGQGSFYGYTF. CDR3 DNA: TGTGCCAGCAGCTTGGGACAGGGATCATTCTATGGCTACACCTTC. The variable domain in full, with the rest retrieved from reference TRBV5-5 and TRBJ1-2, is DAGVTQSPTHLIKTRGQQVTLRCSPISGHKSVSWYQQVLGQGPQFIFQYYEKEERGRGNFPDRFSARQFPNYSSELNVNALLLGDSALYLCASSLGQGSFYGYTFGSGTRLTVV.

This clone was recorded once. J is TRBJ2-3 and V is TRBV10-3; 7 positions agree with TRBD1. Germline CDR1 reads ENHRY; CDR2 reads SYGVKD. V was pared by 2 bases and J by 2 bases, with 1 base of the junction left unmatched. This CDR3 is 14 amino acids long. CDR3 sequence (DNA): TGTGCCATCAGTGAGGACAGGGTCACAGATACGCAGTATTTT. It is translated as CAISEDRVTDTQYF.

This chain links TRBV6-2 or TRBV6-3 with TRBJ2-1; 7 nucleotides align to TRBD1. Germline V gene lookup returns CDR1 MNHEY and CDR2 SVGEGT. The CDR3 sequence is 14 residues long. The J segment lost 6 bases and the V segment lost 2 bases, leaving 4 bases of the junction unmatched. CDR3 DNA sequence: TGTGCCAGCAGTTACGTTACAGGGGTCAATGAGCAGTTCTTC. Translation: CASSYVTGVNEQFF.

This clone was counted once. The chain is built from TRBV10-3 and TRBJ1-1; 7 bases match TRBD1. CDR1 is ENHRY and CDR2 is SYGVKD in the germline V gene. This CDR3 comprises 16 residues. Trimming cost V 0 bases and J 6 bases; bases outside gene matches: 10. The CDR3 nucleotides are TGTGCCATCAGTGAGTCGACGGGAGGGGGCAAGGCTGAAGCTTTCTTT. It translates to CAISESTGGGKAEAFF.

V usage is TRBV6-4 and J usage is TRBJ1-2, with D perhaps TRBD1 (6 bases). Germline-derived CDR1 and CDR2 are MRHNA and SNTAGT. Trimming took off 4 bases at V and 5 bases at J, with 11 bases between the two ends. The CDR3 sequence is 13 residues long. The CDR3 is CASSARQDYGYTF. CDR3 nucleotide sequence: TGTGCCAGCAGTGCGAGACAGGATTATGGCTACACCTTC.

This CDR3 reads CASSRRGGQNTEAFF. CDR3 sequence (DNA): TGTGCCTCTTCACGCCGCGGGGGCCAGAACACTGAAGCTTTCTTT. The chain couples TRBV6-6 to TRBJ1-1, with a possible D match to TRBD1 (6 bases). V was shortened by 11 bases and J by 1 base, with 20 bases between the two germline ends. Germline values: CDR1 MNHNY, CDR2 SVGAGI (reference sequence). The CDR3 has 15 amino acids.

This clone was detected once. The rearrangement links TRBV18 to TRBJ1-3, with a tentative D call TRBD1 (6 bases). Trimming removed 3 bases at V and 1 base at J, with 10 bases between. CDR1 is KGHSH, CDR2 LQKENI, per germline. This CDR3 comprises 15 residues. CDR3 loop: CASSPTGLSGNTIYF. As DNA, the CDR3 is TGTGCCAGCTCACCGACAGGTCTTTCTGGAAACACCATATATTTT.

This chain links TRBV7-2 with TRBJ2-5; 7 bases map to TRBD1. Trimming cost V 5 bases and J 4 bases; bases outside gene matches: 10. This CDR3 region has 15 residues. Germline values: CDR1 SGHTA, CDR2 FQGNSA. In nucleotides, the CDR3 is TGTGCCAGCAGCCGGGACAGAGCCCAGGGAGAGACCCAGTACTTC. Protein sequence: CASSRDRAQGETQYF.

The chain recombines TRBV5-1 with TRBJ1-6; D is undetermined. Trimming pared 1 base from V and 0 bases from J, leaving 8 bases between. Per germline, CDR1 SGHRS and CDR2 YFSETQ. The CDR3 is 16 residues long. As DNA, the CDR3 is TGCGCCAGCAGCTTGTTGGGGAGCTCCTATAATTCACCCCTCCACTTT. Its translation: CASSLLGSSYNSPLHF.

This clone was found a few times. The genes are TRBV4-3 and TRBJ2-1, with 11 bases identical to TRBD2. CDR1 LGHNA and CDR2 YSLEER come from the germline V gene. Trimming cost V 4 bases and J 9 bases; bases outside gene matches: 8. The CDR3 is made up of 15 amino acids. The CDR3 DNA sequence: TGCGCCAGCAGCCCCGGGACTAGCGGATTCAGTGAGCAGTTCTTC. Protein product: CASSPGTSGFSEQFF.

The V and J genes are TRBV11-2 and TRBJ1-6, with D perhaps matching TRBD1 (6 bases). V lost 4 bases, J lost 9 bases, and 25 bases lay in between. The CDR3 extends over 18 amino acids. Germline CDR1 reads SGHAT; CDR2 reads FQNNGV. As DNA, the CDR3 is TGTGCCAGCAGCTACTACCCCGGGGGAGGGGGGGACGGTTCACCCCTCCACTTT. It yields the protein CASSYYPGGGGDGSPLHF.

This clone was observed once. This chain joins TRBV6-4 and TRBJ2-3; 9 bases align to TRBD2. This CDR3 has 16 residues. Trimming removed 6 bases from V and 0 bases from J; junction bases left unmatched: 7. Per the germline V gene, CDR1 is MRHNA and CDR2 is SNTAGT. DNA for the CDR3: TGTGCCAGCAGCCCGACTAGCGGACCTAGCACAGATACGCAGTATTTT. It is translated as CASSPTSGPSTDTQYF.

The V gene is TRBV3-1 (or the pseudogene TRBV3-2), the J gene TRBJ2-7; D possibly corresponds to TRBD2 (6 bases). The germline V and J ends were trimmed by 1 base and 6 bases, with 10 bases remaining between them. This CDR3 is 13 amino acids long. The germline CDR1 and CDR2 sequences are LGHDT and YNNKEL (reference sequence). CDR3 amino acids: CASSQVRAGEQYF. The CDR3 bases are TGTGCCAGCAGCCAAGTCAGAGCGGGCGAGCAGTACTTC.

This clone was observed a single time. The genes are TRBV21-1 and TRBJ2-3; the table's D call, TRBD2, was not checked against the DNA. TRBV21-1 is labeled a pseudogene. The CDR3 has 19 amino acids. CDR3 protein: CASSKLTRDSVMVPDTQYF. The CDR3 bases are TGTGCCAGCAGCAAACTCACCCGGGACTCGGTAATGGTGCCAGATACGCAGTATTTT.

The chain recombines TRBV30 with TRBJ1-1; 7 nucleotides line up with TRBD1. The V gene end was trimmed by 2 bases and the J gene end by 5 bases; junction bases not matched to a gene: 5. Germline loops: CDR1 GTSNPN, CDR2 SVGIG (reference sequence). This CDR3 is built from 13 residues. CDR3 nucleotides: TGTGCCTGGAGTCGAGGGGGCTTGACTGAAGCTTTCTTT. It yields the protein CAWSRGGLTEAFF. Complete variable domain (other parts from reference TRBV30 and TRBJ1-1): SQTIHQWPATLVQPVGSPLSLECTVEGTSNPNLYWYRQAAGRGLQLLFYSVGIGQISSEVPQNLSASRPQDRQFILSSKKLLLSDSGFYLCAWSRGGLTEAFFGQGTRLTVV.